This paragraph reports one TCR beta chain. The antigen is undetermined. A far larger clone is just one base off, so this is likely a read error. The identical CDR3 is also encoded by other nucleotide sequences in the sample. The germline V gene has CDR1 GTSNPN and CDR2 SVGIG (reference sequence). The germline V and J ends were trimmed by 4 bases and 7 bases, with 20 bases remaining between them. The CDR3 spans 15 residues. Sequencing used immunoSEQ multiplex PCR; TCRdb keeps in-frame clones, though not all of them. Altogether under 1,100,000 clones are present, about 84% being singletons, with the ten largest covering roughly 0.57%. This entry is derived from a study of shared clonotypes between healthy human individuals. Study outcomes and limitations: Among donors, the sharing of clonotypes was expected to be influenced by sequencing depth.

The clonotype originates from a man in his late teens or twenties in good health. Some clones in this sample may be carry-over from other donors' samples. Sequencing used memory CD4+ T cells from PBMCs. Described subset: CD45RA-negative fraction. The chain is built from TRBV30 and TRBJ1-5; D unresolved. The CDR3: CAWTSPTWRGQPQHF. CDR3 nucleotides: TGTGCCTGGACTTCCCCGACTTGGAGAGGCCAGCCCCAGCATTTT.